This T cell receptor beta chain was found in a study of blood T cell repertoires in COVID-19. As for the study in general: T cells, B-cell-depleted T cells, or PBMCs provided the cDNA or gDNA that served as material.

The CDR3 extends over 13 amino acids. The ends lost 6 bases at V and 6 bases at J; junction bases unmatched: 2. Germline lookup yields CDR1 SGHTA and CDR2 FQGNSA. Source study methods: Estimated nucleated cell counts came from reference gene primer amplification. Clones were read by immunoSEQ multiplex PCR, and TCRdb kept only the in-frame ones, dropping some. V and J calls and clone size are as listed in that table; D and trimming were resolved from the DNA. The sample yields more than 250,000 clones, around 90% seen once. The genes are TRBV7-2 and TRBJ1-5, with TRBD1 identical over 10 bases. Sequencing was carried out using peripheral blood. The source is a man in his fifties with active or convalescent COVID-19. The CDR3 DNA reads TGTGCCAGCAGTCGACAGGGGGCTCAGCCCCAGCATTTT. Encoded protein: CASSRQGAQPQHF.